This TCR beta chain emerged from a study of identical twins. Findings and limits, study-wide: Conclusions relied on cross-sectional statistical analysis, not following the same donors. Among monozygotic twins, out-of-frame TCR alpha sharing exceeded what models predicted.

In the case of this clonotype: Its specificity is not known.

All of the donors were Caucasians in good health. This CDR3 comprises 16 residues. CDR1 SNHLY and CDR2 FYNNEI come from the germline V gene. Unmatched junction bases numbered 12, after V lost 5 bases and J lost 4 bases. TCRdb reanalysed the 5' RACE reads using MiXCR and keeps one entry per CDR3 protein. The sample contains 1.5 million or so distinct CDR3 sequences, less than 40% of which appear only once. This sequence joins TRBV2 and TRBJ2-3; 7 bases agree with TRBD1. Input material: cord blood. This TCR was sampled from a newborn girl in good health. CDR3 region: CASSTTGWSRSDTQYF. CDR3 sequence (DNA): TGTGCCAGCAGTACGACAGGGTGGTCTCGATCAGATACGCAGTATTTT. Variable domain in full (rest from reference TRBV2 and TRBJ2-3): EPEVTQTPSHQVTQMGQEVILRCVPISNHLYFYWYRQILGQKVEFLVSFYNNEISEKSEIFDDQFSVERPDGSNFTLKIRSTKLEDSAMYFCASSTTGWSRSDTQYFGPGTRLTVL.